Reported below is one TCR beta chain. The target antigen is unknown. Since all of the isolated RNA was reverse transcribed, expressed TCRB transcripts were what got sequenced. Some clones are missing from TCRdb's copy, which holds only in-frame ones; the method was immunoSEQ multiplex PCR. The sample includes about 370,000 clones, 8.5% to 10% of them seen just once. The data are from a study of beta chain features in type 1 diabetes. Broader study findings: People with Type 1 diabetes carried modestly yet significantly shorter TCRB CDR3s in all four CD4+ subsets. At VDJ recombination sites, type 1 diabetes patients had fewer insertions and more deleted nucleotides.

Naive, central memory, regulatory and stem cell-like memory cells within the CD4+ compartment were sorted using CD45RO/CCR7/CD25/CD127/CD95/CD27. The CDR3 is 15 residues long. Trimming pared 4 bases from V and 0 bases from J, leaving 7 bases between. Germline loops: CDR1 SGHVS, CDR2 FQNEAQ. The chain employs TRBV7-8 and TRBJ2-6; D ambiguous. Sequencing was carried out using central memory CD4+ T cells from blood. This TCR derives from a man in his thirties or forties with type 1 diabetes. CDR3 DNA: TGTGCCAGCAGCTATGGAGCCTCTGGGGCCAACGTCCTGACTTTC. This codes for CASSYGASGANVLTF.